This T cell receptor beta chain was profiled in a study of cytomegalovirus exposure and HLA in healthy donors. Overall study: Genotyping of hundreds of donors showed that about 84% belonged to the Caucasian-associated ancestry cluster. Study-wide results and caveats: A missense DCLRE1C variant was associated with V- and J-gene trimming of TCR beta chains in a later analysis, and an independent cohort replicated the association. Sequencing likely generated an artifact that appeared as a cluster of highly shared sequence variants. Per published accounts, TCR beta sequences correctly predicted the HLA-A and HLA-B alleles of most subjects.

The study ran its PCR with 60 Vbeta and 13 Jbeta primers. Repertoires were generated with immunoSEQ multiplex PCR, while TCRdb's copy carries only in-frame clones and drops some. Here the sample spans 50,000 to 70,000 clones, 60% to 65% being singletons. The CDR3 length is 14 residues. The V end lost 5 bases, the J end lost 7 bases, and 12 bases lay between the germline ends. Germline lookup yields CDR1 SGHTA and CDR2 FQGTGA. In its sample, this clone was seen a few times. The antigen remains unidentified. This clonotype was sampled from a man aged 30 to 39 in good health and CMV-seronegative. J is TRBJ1-6 and V is TRBV7-3; D might be TRBD1 (5 bases). Sequenced sample: PBMCs. As DNA, the CDR3 is TGTGCCAGCAGCCCGGGGGGTGAGAATTCACCCCTCCACTTT. This codes for CASSPGGENSPLHF. Based on the CDR3 plus reference TRBV7-3 and TRBJ1-6, the full variable domain is GAGVSQTPSNKVTEKGKYVELRCDPISGHTALYWYRQSLGQGPEFLIYFQGTGAADDSGLPNDRFFAVRPEGSVSTLKIQRTERGDSAVYLCASSPGGENSPLHFGNGTRLTVT.